A single sample gave rise to the 27 T cell receptor beta chains below, sequenced in a study of T cells in tuberculosis. TCRdb's copy holds only in-frame clones and misses some; the assay was immunoSEQ multiplex PCR. The sample carries fewer than 30,000 clones, 85% to 95% recorded once. Sequencing was done on a sample of PBMCs. Receptors were obtained from a donor aged 10-35 years with latent tuberculosis or without tuberculosis infection.

The chain recombines TRBV7-2 with TRBJ1-5, with D maybe TRBD1 (6 bases). Germline V gene sequence: CDR1 SGHTA, CDR2 FQGNSA. V was pared by 5 bases and J by 0 bases, with 14 bases between. The length of the CDR3 is 16 residues. CDR3 sequence: CASSLRGGYSNQPQHF. The CDR3 DNA is TGTGCCAGCAGCCTAAGGGGGGGATATAGCAATCAGCCCCAGCATTTT.

DNA for the CDR3: TGTGCCAGCAGCGGTGGCCCAGGGGATTCTTACCAAGAGACCCAGTACTTC. Translating gives CASSGGPGDSYQETQYF. The V gene is TRBV11-2, the J gene TRBJ2-5, with D perhaps TRBD1 (6 bases). The germline CDR1 and CDR2 sequences are SGHAT and FQNNGV. This CDR3 spans 17 amino acids. V lost 5 bases and J 0 bases, leaving 19 bases between the germline ends.

The chain recombines TRBV19 with TRBJ2-1; 9 bases fit TRBD1. The ends lost 1 base at V and 7 bases at J; junction bases unmatched: 2. The CDR3 loop spans 14 amino acids. Per germline, CDR1 LNHDA and CDR2 SQIVND (reference sequence). In nucleotides, the CDR3 is TGTGCCAGTAGTATAGTTGGGACAGGGAATGAGCAGTTCTTC. This codes for CASSIVGTGNEQFF. Variable domain in full (rest from reference TRBV19 and TRBJ2-1): DGGITQSPKYLFRKEGQNVTLSCEQNLNHDAMYWYRQDPGQGLRLIYYSQIVNDFQKGDIAEGYSVSREKKESFPLTVTSAQKNPTAFYLCASSIVGTGNEQFFGPGTRLTVL.

The rearrangement uses TRBV7-8 and TRBJ1-6; 7 bases line up with TRBD1. The germline gives CDR1 SGHVS, CDR2 FQNEAQ. The ends lost 5 bases at V and 5 bases at J; junction bases unmatched: 9. This CDR3 comprises 16 residues. CDR3 region: CASSVIQGWDNSPLHF. The CDR3 DNA follows: TGTGCCAGCAGCGTAATACAGGGGTGGGATAATTCACCCCTCCACTTT.

The J gene is TRBJ1-1, the V gene TRBV2; D might be TRBD1 (5 bases). This CDR3 has 13 residues. V was shortened by 8 bases and J by 3 bases, with 13 bases between the two germline ends. Germline V CDR1 and CDR2: SNHLY, FYNNEI. The CDR3 nucleotides are TGTGCCAGCCTCGGGGGTACGGACACTGAAGCTTTCTTT. This gives the protein CASLGGTDTEAFF.

The V gene is TRBV27, the J gene TRBJ1-1, with TRBD1 identical over 7 bases. Germline CDR1 MNHEY, CDR2 SMNVEV (reference sequence). This CDR3 is built from 12 residues. The trim removed 6 bases at V and 10 bases at J, leaving 8 bases unmatched. CDR3 in amino acids: CASSTTGAPAFF. As DNA, the CDR3 is TGTGCCAGCAGCACAACAGGGGCGCCAGCTTTCTTT.

This sequence joins TRBV5-8 and TRBJ2-7; maybe TRBD1 (6 bases). The CDR3 sequence is 14 residues long. CDR1 SGHTS and CDR2 YDEGEE come from the germline V gene. The V end lost 3 bases, the J end lost 9 bases, and 19 bases lay between the germline ends. CDR3 sequence reads: CASSSRGVHAGQYF. CDR3 DNA sequence: TGTGCCAGCAGCTCCAGGGGAGTGCATGCAGGGCAGTACTTC.

J is TRBJ2-2 and V is TRBV25-1, with D tentatively TRBD2 (5 bases). CDR1 MGHDK and CDR2 SYGVNS come from the germline V gene. The CDR3 loop spans 13 amino acids. Between the trimmed V and J ends, which lost 4 bases and 6 bases, there was a span of 9 bases. CDR3 loop: CASSAAAAGELFF. The CDR3 nucleotides read TGTGCCAGCAGTGCCGCAGCGGCCGGGGAGCTGTTTTTT.

The chain links TRBV28 to TRBJ1-1; no clear D gene. V lost 3 bases to trimming and J lost 12 bases, with 17 bases between them. The CDR3 runs to 13 residues. Germline CDR1 is MDHEN and CDR2 is SYDVKM. The CDR3: CASSLVSTRRSFF. CDR3 bases: TGTGCCAGCAGTTTGGTCTCCACTCGAAGATCTTTCTTT.

V is TRBV29-1 and J is TRBJ2-1, with 7 bases matching TRBD1. Trimming took 6 bases from V and 2 from J; bases not matched to a gene: 10. The CDR3 runs to 15 residues. Germline assignment: CDR1 SQVTM and CDR2 ANQGSEA. The CDR3 nucleotides read TGCAGCGTCGGGACCGGGACAGTACCCTACAATGAGCAGTTCTTC. Its protein product is CSVGTGTVPYNEQFF.

This clone was recorded once. This chain joins TRBV27 and TRBJ2-5; possibly TRBD2 for D (5 bases). The V gene's germline CDR1 is MNHEY and CDR2 SMNVEV (reference sequence). This CDR3 has 14 amino acids. V lost 4 bases and J lost 1, with 10 bases in between. CDR3 in DNA: TGTGCCAGCAGTTCCGTAGGACTCCAAGAGACCCAGTACTTC. Translation: CASSSVGLQETQYF.

The rearrangement links TRBV4-1 to TRBJ2-3; the match to TRBD1 covers 8 bases. This CDR3 is 16 amino acids long. Germline CDR1 MGHRA, CDR2 YSYEKL. V shed 3 bases, J shed 1 base, and the junction held 6 bases outside the gene matches. The CDR3 is CASSQGGQAGTDTQYF. For the CDR3, the DNA is TGCGCCAGCAGCCAGGGGGGACAGGCGGGCACAGATACGCAGTATTTT.

The chain joins TRBV6-5 to TRBJ1-3; D uncertain. This CDR3 has 14 amino acids. The germline CDR1 and CDR2 sequences are MNHEY and SVGAGI. Trimming took 5 bases from V and 4 from J, leaving 12 bases between them. The CDR3 region is CASSPRSGGNTIYF. The CDR3 nucleotides are TGTGCCAGCAGTCCCCGGTCGGGAGGAAACACCATATATTTT.

The chain recombines TRBV6-6 with TRBJ2-2, with D tentatively TRBD1 (6 bases). Germline CDR1 MNHNY, CDR2 SVGAGI (reference sequence). The CDR3 is 14 amino acids. The V end lost 10 bases, the J end lost 0 bases, and 12 bases lay between the germline ends. The CDR3 DNA follows: TGTGCCACCAGCCGGGACACGAACACCGGGGAGCTGTTTTTT. Its protein product is CATSRDTNTGELFF.

The J gene is TRBJ1-3, the V gene TRBV15, with D perhaps matching TRBD1 (5 bases). The CDR3 spans 16 residues. Per the germline V gene, CDR1 is LNHNV and CDR2 is YYDKDF (reference sequence). Trimming removed 0 bases at V and 2 bases at J, with 11 bases between. The DNA of the CDR3 is TGTGCCACCAGCAGAGATACGTGGGGCACTGGAAACACCATATATTTT. Its protein is CATSRDTWGTGNTIYF.

This chain joins TRBV19 and TRBJ1-3, with D maybe TRBD1 (5 bases). V was clipped by 11 bases and J by 2 bases, with 13 bases between them. This CDR3 region has 13 residues. CDR1 LNHDA and CDR2 SQIVND come from the germline V gene (reference sequence). The CDR3 spells CASAGLPGNTIYF. CDR3 sequence (DNA): TGTGCCTCGGCGGGGCTACCTGGAAACACCATATATTTT.

This chain connects TRBV4-2 to TRBJ1-2; D ambiguous. Germline V gene lookup returns CDR1 LGHNA and CDR2 YNFKEQ. CDR3 length equals 15 residues. V was trimmed by 0 bases and J by 2 bases, leaving 10 bases between them. Here the CDR3 reads CASSQEHRQNYGYTF. The CDR3 DNA follows: TGTGCCAGCAGCCAAGAGCACAGACAAAACTATGGCTACACCTTC.

The chain is built from TRBV5-1 and TRBJ2-5; the match to TRBD2 covers 15 bases. The CDR3 is 16 amino acids. V shed 4 bases, J shed 4 bases, and the junction held 5 bases outside the gene matches. Germline CDR1 SGHRS, CDR2 YFSETQ. In DNA, the CDR3 is TGCGCCAGCAGCCTGGGACTAGCGGGAGGTATAGAGACCCAGTACTTC. Its protein is CASSLGLAGGIETQYF.

CDR3 bases: TGTGCCGGGTCTTGGGGACTAGCGGGAGGGCCGGTGGATGAGCAGTTCTTC. Translation: CAGSWGLAGGPVDEQFF. The V gene is TRBV28, the J gene TRBJ2-1, with 16 bases that match TRBD2. Germline V gene lookup returns CDR1 MDHEN and CDR2 SYDVKM. Trimming took 11 bases from V and 8 from J; bases not matched to a gene: 15. This CDR3 is built from 17 residues.

V usage is TRBV7-8 and J usage is TRBJ2-3; TRBD2 aligns across 11 bases. V lost 4 bases, J lost 1 base, and 4 bases stayed unmatched. This CDR3 is 16 amino acids long. Germline values: CDR1 SGHVS, CDR2 FQNEAQ. CDR3 DNA: TGTGCCAGCAGCTCCGTAGCGGGGGGGGGCACAGATACGCAGTATTTT. Translation gives CASSSVAGGGTDTQYF.

The CDR3 is CASSIDGAGDGNIQYF. CDR3 DNA sequence: TGTGCCAGTAGTATAGATGGGGCAGGGGATGGGAACATTCAGTACTTC. This chain joins TRBV19 and TRBJ2-4; tentatively, D is TRBD1 (6 bases). Germline CDR1 and CDR2: LNHDA and SQIVND (reference sequence). Between the trimmed V and J ends, which lost 0 bases and 7 bases, there was a span of 16 bases. The CDR3 is 16 residues long.

The chain recombines TRBV25-1 with TRBJ2-7, with 11 bases fitting TRBD2. Germline trimming cut 2 bases from V and 2 bases from J; bases unmatched to any gene: 11. This CDR3 comprises 18 residues. Germline CDR1 and CDR2: MGHDK and SYGVNS. The CDR3: CASSESASGGLTTYEQYF. In DNA form, the CDR3 reads TGTGCCAGCAGTGAAAGTGCTAGCGGGGGGCTCACTACCTACGAGCAGTACTTC.

This clone was picked up one time. The chain combines TRBV6-6 with TRBJ1-2; no definite D call. V was trimmed by 5 bases and J by 6 bases, leaving 16 bases between them. The V gene's germline CDR1 is MNHNY and CDR2 SVGAGI (reference sequence). The CDR3 spans 14 residues. In nucleotides, the CDR3 is TGTGCCAGCAGTCCTCGGTCGAGAACTCATGGCTACACCTTC. This translates into CASSPRSRTHGYTF.

This clone is a singleton in its sample. The rearrangement joins TRBV4-2 to TRBJ2-1; 8 bases fit TRBD2. The junction had 14 bases not matched to a gene; V was cut back by 4 bases and J by 9 bases. Germline values: CDR1 LGHNA, CDR2 YNFKEQ. CDR3 size: 16 residues. CDR3 bases: TGTGCCAGCAGCCCAGGGTCTTCCGGGGGGGCCAGTGAGCAGTTCTTC. It translates to CASSPGSSGGASEQFF.

The gene calls are TRBV6-6 and TRBJ1-1; 9 positions match TRBD1. Germline loops: CDR1 MNHNY, CDR2 SVGAGI (reference sequence). The CDR3 sequence is 15 residues long. V was pared by 0 bases and J by 5 bases, with 4 bases of the junction left unmatched. The CDR3 DNA sequence: TGTGCCAGCAGTTACTCGAACAGGGGGCCTACTGAAGCTTTCTTT. This codes for CASSYSNRGPTEAFF.

J is TRBJ1-4 and V is TRBV7-2; D is undetermined. The CDR3 covers 12 residues. The germline V gene has CDR1 SGHTA and CDR2 FQGNSA. The germline V and J ends were trimmed by 0 bases and 14 bases, with 10 bases remaining between them. CDR3 in DNA: TGTGCCAGCAGCTTAGCGGGAGGGTTCCTGTTTTTT. It encodes CASSLAGGFLFF.

V is TRBV28 and J is TRBJ2-7; D is perhaps TRBD1 (6 bases). The V gene lost 1 base and the J gene lost 6 bases, with 16 bases spanning the gap. Germline CDR1 is MDHEN and CDR2 is SYDVKM. The length of the CDR3 is 15 residues. This chain's CDR3 is CASSLLARGGREQYF. In DNA, the CDR3 is TGTGCCAGCAGTTTATTAGCCAGGGGTGGACGCGAGCAGTACTTC.